This note documents a single T cell receptor beta chain sequence. Use of 60 Vbeta and 13 Jbeta primers characterized the PCR. The method was immunoSEQ multiplex PCR; TCRdb's version includes in-frame clones alone and lacks a portion of them. The sample has under 200,000 clones, roughly 81% seen once. Deletions cut 0 bases from V and 5 bases from J, with 14 bases between. CDR3 length equals 14 residues. Germline V lookup: CDR1 GTSNPN, CDR2 SVGIG (reference sequence). The sample originates from a study of cytomegalovirus exposure and HLA in healthy donors. The TCR sequence derives from a woman in her 50s in good health and CMV-seronegative. The genes are TRBV30 and TRBJ2-7; tentatively, D is TRBD1 (6 bases). Material for sequencing was PBMCs. This chain's CDR3 is CAWSVGRGRDEQYF. Here the CDR3 DNA reads TGTGCCTGGAGTGTAGGCAGGGGAAGAGACGAGCAGTACTTC.